A selection of T cell receptor beta chains follows, all from one sample in a study of long-term antiretroviral therapy in people with HIV. Profiling relied on immunoSEQ multiplex PCR, and the TCRdb table lists in-frame clones only, not all of them. The data contain 15,000 to 20,000 clones, around three quarters of them singletons. The material was unsorted PBMCs, obtained 2.9 years after starting antiretroviral therapy. These receptors originate from a woman younger than 45 with HIV. Both conserved end residues are part of each CDR3. The D gene is left open where the match is weak. Expanded clones get a size class; other rows say once, few or many, or leave the size out.

clone_size | j_call | d_call | v_call | cdr3_nt | cdr3_aa
- | TRBJ2-3 | - | TRBV6-5 | TGTGCCAGCAGTTACGCCCGGGACCGCGGGGATACGCAGTATTTT | CASSYARDRGDTQYF
- | TRBJ2-2 | - | TRBV27 | TGTGCCAGCCAGACTACAACGAACACCGGGGAGCTGTTTTTT | CASQTTTNTGELFF
- | TRBJ2-5 | TRBD1 | TRBV11-2 | TGTGCCAGCAGCTCCTATCGGGACAGACTTCAAGAGACCCAGTACTTC | CASSSYRDRLQETQYF
- | TRBJ1-1 | TRBD1 | TRBV19 | TGTGCCAGTATCCCAGGGGGCGAGAACACTGAAGCTTTCTTT | CASIPGGENTEAFF
- | TRBJ2-2 | - | TRBV6-1 | TGTGCCAGTACCGGAGGGGGCGGGGATAAAGGGGAGCTGTTTTTT | CASTGGGGDKGELFF
- | TRBJ1-3 | - | TRBV19 | TGTGCCAGTAGTGGGGGACTCCTGAGCTCTGGAAACACCATATATTTT | CASSGGLLSSGNTIYF
- | TRBJ1-6 | TRBD1 | TRBV10-3 | TGTGCCATCAGTGACCCCGCCGGGACAGCAAATTCACCCCTCCACTTT | CAISDPAGTANSPLHF
- | TRBJ2-7 | - | TRBV6-1 | TGTGCCAGCAGTGTCGATTACATAGCCTCCTACGAGCAGTACTTC | CASSVDYIASYEQYF
- | TRBJ1-1 | - | TRBV29-1 | TGCAGCGTTCTCCTTAGGGGGACTCGGACTGAAGCTTTCTTT | CSVLLRGTRTEAFF
- | TRBJ2-1 | TRBD2 | TRBV13 | TGTGCCAGCAGCTCACACCGACTAGCGGGGGGGCCTATGAGAAATGAGCAGTTCTTC | CASSSHRLAGGPMRNEQFF
- | TRBJ1-3 | - | TRBV6-5 | TGTGCCAGCAGTTCCCCGGGTCTTGGAAACACCATATATTTT | CASSSPGLGNTIYF
- | TRBJ1-2 | TRBD1 | TRBV6-1 | TGTGCCAGCAGTCAGACAGGGTATAATGGCTACACCTTC | CASSQTGYNGYTF
- | TRBJ1-6 | - | TRBV28 | TGTGCCAGCAGTTCCCCCCGCTCGGCCAGCTCCTATAATTCACCCCTCCACTTT | CASSSPRSASSYNSPLHF
- | TRBJ1-1 | - | TRBV27 | TGTGCCAGCAGTTTATCAGGCAGACAAGCTTTCTTT | CASSLSGRQAFF
- | TRBJ1-2 | - | TRBV2 | TGTGCCAGCAGTGTCCGTTCTCCTGATGGCTACACCTTC | CASSVRSPDGYTF
- | TRBJ1-4 | - | TRBV30 | TGTGCCTGGAGTCGAGACCGGGGGCAGGAAAAACTGTTTTTT | CAWSRDRGQEKLFF
- | TRBJ1-4 | TRBD1 | TRBV9 | TGTGCCAGCAGCGTAGAGGCAGGGGGGAATGAAAAACTGTTTTTT | CASSVEAGGNEKLFF
- | TRBJ1-1 | - | TRBV28 | TGTGCCAGCAGTTTCTCCAGCACTGAAGCTTTCTTT | CASSFSSTEAFF
- | TRBJ2-3 | TRBD2 | TRBV5-1 | TGCGCCAGCAGCCCGGGGGGGGGCACAGATACGCAGTATTTT | CASSPGGGTDTQYF
once | TRBJ1-5 | - | TRBV19 | TGTGCCAGTAGCCTTACTTGGGGTTACAATCAGCCCCAGCATTTT | CASSLTWGYNQPQHF
few | TRBJ2-3 | TRBD2 | TRBV5-1 | TGCGCCAGCAGTTTAGGGCTACTAGCGGGGGGGCTTACAGATACGCAGTATTTT | CASSLGLLAGGLTDTQYF
once | TRBJ2-5 | - | TRBV7-8 | TGTGCCAGCAGCTCATACCGGGGGCCCTCCGGTCGGGAGACCCAGTACTTC | CASSSYRGPSGRETQYF
- | TRBJ2-7 | - | TRBV6-1 | TGTGCCAGCAGGACCTTAATAAGCGAGCAGTACTTC | CASRTLISEQYF
- | TRBJ2-7 | - | TRBV28 | TGTGCCAGCACAACCCAGGGAGAAAGAAACGAGCAGTACTTC | CASTTQGERNEQYF
- | TRBJ2-1 | - | TRBV27 | TGTGCCAGCAGTTTAAACAATGAGCAGTTCTTC | CASSLNNEQFF
once | TRBJ1-6 | - | TRBV27 | TGTGCCAGCTCCCTTGCAGGTTCGACACCCCTCCACTTT | CASSLAGSTPLHF
few | TRBJ1-5 | - | TRBV30 | TGTGCCTGGAGTGTAGGGGGTTCCCAGCCCCAGCATTTT | CAWSVGGSQPQHF
- | TRBJ2-3 | - | TRBV6-1 | TGTGCCAGCAGTGAGAATCCCCTTAGAGCCAAAGATACGCAGTATTTT | CASSENPLRAKDTQYF
- | TRBJ2-1 | - | TRBV21-1 | TGTGCCAGCAGCAAAGTCGTCGCCTTACAATTATACAATGAGCAGTTCTTC | CASSKVVALQLYNEQFF
- | TRBJ1-5 | - | TRBV15 | TGTGCCACCAGCAGTCCCCAGGGTTTCAATCAGCCCCAGCATTTT | CATSSPQGFNQPQHF
- | TRBJ2-5 | TRBD1 | TRBV7-8 | TGTGCCAGCTTTGAGAGGGGGCGCGTTAAGTTAGGCCAAGAGACCCAGTACTTC | CASFERGRVKLGQETQYF
few | TRBJ2-5 | - | TRBV6-5 | TGTGCCAGCAGTTTAGCCCCCGGTGGGACCCAGTACTTC | CASSLAPGGTQYF
- | TRBJ1-2 | - | TRBV5-4 | TGTGCCAGCAGCTTGGAGGCCCTGGATGGGCGCGGCTATGGCTACACCTTC | CASSLEALDGRGYGYTF
- | TRBJ2-1 | - | TRBV5-1 | TGCGCCAGCAGCCAAACAATTAGCGGTGGGGGTATAGATGAGCAGTTCTTC | CASSQTISGGGIDEQFF
- | TRBJ1-3 | - | TRBV10-2 | TGCGCCAGCAGTGAGTCAGTCGCCGGACTACTCGGAAACACCATATATTTT | CASSESVAGLLGNTIYF
- | TRBJ1-1 | - | TRBV11-3 | TGTGCCAGCAGATATAACAGGGTGAACACTGAAGCTTTCTTT | CASRYNRVNTEAFF
- | TRBJ2-1 | TRBD1 | TRBV7-9 | TGTGCCAGCAGCCTACTCGGGGACAGGGGTAATGAGCAGTTCTTC | CASSLLGDRGNEQFF
- | TRBJ2-7 | TRBD2 | TRBV30 | TGTGCCTGGAGTCGACTAGCGGGGATCGACGAGCAGTACTTC | CAWSRLAGIDEQYF
- | TRBJ1-3 | - | TRBV6-8 | TGTGCCAGCACCAACGTAACAGGGCTTTCTGGAAACACCATATATTTT | CASTNVTGLSGNTIYF
once | TRBJ1-4 | - | TRBV6-1 | TGTGCCAGCAGTGAACACAACAGGGAGTTAACTAATGAAAAACTGTTTTTT | CASSEHNRELTNEKLFF
few | TRBJ1-2 | TRBD1 | TRBV25-1 | TGTGCCAGCAGTGAATCCACAGGGGGCGGTGGCTACACCTTC | CASSESTGGGGYTF
once | TRBJ2-1 | - | TRBV14 | TGTGCCAGCAGCCAATTGGAGAACTACAATGAGCAGTTCTTC | CASSQLENYNEQFF
- | TRBJ1-5 | TRBD1 | TRBV5-8 | TGTGCCAGCAGTCCTTATCAAGGGACAGAGTCTTTTAGCAATCAGCCCCAGCATTTT | CASSPYQGTESFSNQPQHF
- | TRBJ2-5 | - | TRBV29-1 | TGCAGCGTTGTGGGGGACGAGACCCAGTACTTC | CSVVGDETQYF
- | TRBJ2-6 | - | TRBV13 | TGTGCCAGCAGCTCCAGGGTGGCTGGGGCCAACGTCCTGACTTTC | CASSSRVAGANVLTF
few | TRBJ1-2 | - | TRBV9 | TGTGCCAGCACACAGGGAGCTTCTAGCTATGGCTACACCTTC | CASTQGASSYGYTF
- | TRBJ2-2 | - | TRBV30 | TGTGCCTGGAGTGGATCGGGCGGAAGCGGGGAGCTGTTTTTT | CAWSGSGGSGELFF
- | TRBJ2-3 | - | TRBV2 | TGTGCCAGCAGTGGGTCTGGTCGATCTAGCACAGATACGCAGTATTTT | CASSGSGRSSTDTQYF
- | TRBJ2-3 | - | TRBV29-1 | TGCAGCGTTGGACGGTTGAGGATCACAGATACGCAGTATTTT | CSVGRLRITDTQYF
- | TRBJ1-6 | - | TRBV27 | TGTGCCAGCAGTCCCCTCTCATCGGTGCGGTTTAATTCACCCCTCCACTTT | CASSPLSSVRFNSPLHF
- | TRBJ2-5 | TRBD1 | TRBV2 | TGTGCCAGCAGACGGGACAGTCGGGAGACCCAGTACTTC | CASRRDSRETQYF
- | TRBJ2-7 | - | TRBV5-5 | TGTGCCAGCAGCCCGGGCAGGGGCAGTAACTACGAGCAGTACTTC | CASSPGRGSNYEQYF
- | TRBJ1-2 | TRBD1 | TRBV11-3 | TGTGCCAGTCGAGGCCCAGGGGGACCGATCTATGGCTACACCTTC | CASRGPGGPIYGYTF
- | TRBJ2-3 | - | TRBV6-5 | TGTGCCAGCAGAAACGGAGGTAGCACAGATACGCAGTATTTT | CASRNGGSTDTQYF
- | TRBJ1-5 | - | TRBV27 | TGTGCCAGCAGTTCAGGGTACAATCAGCCCCAGCATTTT | CASSSGYNQPQHF